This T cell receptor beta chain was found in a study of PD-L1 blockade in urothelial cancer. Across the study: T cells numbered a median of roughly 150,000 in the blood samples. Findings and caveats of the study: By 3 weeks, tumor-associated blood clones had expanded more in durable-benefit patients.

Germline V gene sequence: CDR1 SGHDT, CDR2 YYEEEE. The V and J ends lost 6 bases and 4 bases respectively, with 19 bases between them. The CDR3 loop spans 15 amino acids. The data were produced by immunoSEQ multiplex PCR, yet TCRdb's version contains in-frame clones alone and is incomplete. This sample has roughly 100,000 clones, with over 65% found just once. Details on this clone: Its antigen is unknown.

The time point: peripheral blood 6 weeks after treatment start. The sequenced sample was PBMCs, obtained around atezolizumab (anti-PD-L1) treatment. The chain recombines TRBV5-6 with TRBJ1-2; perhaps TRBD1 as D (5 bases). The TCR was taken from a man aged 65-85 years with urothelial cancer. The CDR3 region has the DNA TGTGCCAGCAACCTCGGACCGACAGCCTCCTATGGCTACACCTTC. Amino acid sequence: CASNLGPTASYGYTF.